These T cell receptor beta chains were read from a single sample in a study of Graves' ophthalmopathy and Graves' hyperthyroidism. TCRdb reanalysed the multiplex PCR reads using MiXCR and keeps one entry per CDR3 protein. The sample carries hundreds of thousands of distinct CDR3 sequences, about 46% recorded once. Sample: peripheral blood. These receptors were obtained from an adult man with Graves' ophthalmopathy. Each CDR3 is given with its conserved first and last residue. A D gene is named only where the DNA matches it firmly. Clone size is stated in some rows and not others, as once, few, many or a class when expanded.

size	V	D	J	CDR3	DNA
.	TRBV20-1	TRBD2	TRBJ2-2	CSASPGLNIGELFF	TGCAGTGCGTCGCCGGGACTAAACATCGGGGAGCTGTTTTTT
.	TRBV2	.	TRBJ2-7	CASSEDLWGYVQYF	TGTGCCAGCAGTGAAGACCTTTGGGGGTATGTGCAGTACTTC
many	TRBV20-1	TRBD2	TRBJ2-5	CSARDSGAADGETQYF	TGCAGTGCTAGAGATAGCGGGGCCGCTGACGGGGAGACCCAGTACTTC
.	TRBV7-9	TRBD2	TRBJ2-5	CASSSITREWETQYF	TGTGCCAGCAGCTCCATCACGCGGGAGTGGGAGACCCAGTACTTC
few	TRBV29-1	.	TRBJ1-2	CSVESLGPGYTF	TGCAGCGTTGAATCCTTGGGACCTGGCTACACCTTC
.	TRBV10-2	.	TRBJ2-5	CASSERQETQYF	TGCGCCAGCAGTGAACGTCAGGAGACCCAGTACTTC
.	TRBV7-9	TRBD1	TRBJ2-7	CASSTYRGYEQYF	TGTGCCAGCAGCACCTACAGGGGCTACGAGCAGTACTTC
.	TRBV2	.	TRBJ1-6	CATSGNNSPLHF	TGTGCCACATCAGGGAATAATTCACCCCTCCACTTT
few	TRBV7-2	.	TRBJ1-2	CASSLGFTDGYTF	TGTGCCAGCAGCTTAGGGTTTACGGATGGCTACACCTTC
.	TRBV6-5	TRBD1	TRBJ1-2	CASSYSGTGANGHF	TGTGCCAGCAGTTACTCCGGGACAGGGGCCAACGGCCACTTC
.	TRBV7-2	.	TRBJ1-1	CASSLGVLPAEAFF	TGTGCCAGCAGCTTAGGAGTGTTACCCGCTGAAGCTTTCTTT
.	TRBV7-9	.	TRBJ1-2	CASRSGGAYGYTF	TGTGCCAGCAGGTCAGGTGGGGCATATGGCTACACCTTC
once	TRBV6-5	.	TRBJ2-7	CASSRDRRRDEQYF	TGTGCCAGCAGCAGGGACCGGCGAAGGGACGAGCAGTACTTC
.	TRBV7-2	.	TRBJ1-1	CASSPWRGTMAFF	TGTGCCAGCAGCCCATGGCGGGGGACGATGGCTTTCTTT
few	TRBV2	.	TRBJ2-7	CASSEPPSYEQYF	TGTGCCAGCAGTGAACCCCCCTCCTACGAGCAGTACTTC
.	TRBV5-6	.	TRBJ1-6	CASSKGQFYNSPLHF	TGTGCCAGCAGCAAAGGACAGTTCTATAATTCACCCCTCCACTTT
few	TRBV5-8	.	TRBJ1-1	CASSLAVTEAFF	TGTGCCAGCAGCTTGGCCGTAACTGAAGCTTTCTTT
.	TRBV10-3	.	TRBJ1-3	CAISVQGSGNTIYF	TGTGCCATCAGTGTACAGGGCTCTGGAAACACCATATATTTT
few	TRBV5-1	.	TRBJ1-1	CASSLSAGNTEAFF	TGCGCCAGCAGCTTGTCGGCAGGGAACACTGAAGCTTTCTTT
.	TRBV10-1	.	TRBJ2-7	CASRAPPYEQYF	TGCGCCAGCAGGGCCCCTCCCTACGAGCAGTACTTC
.	TRBV9	.	TRBJ2-7	CASSLFGSSEQYF	TGTGCCAGCAGCCTTTTCGGGAGCAGCGAGCAGTACTTC
.	TRBV5-1	TRBD2	TRBJ2-5	CASSLGLALETQYF	TGCGCCAGCAGCCTGGGACTAGCCTTGGAGACCCAGTACTTC
.	TRBV6-5	.	TRBJ2-7	CASSQERRNEQYF	TGTGCCAGCAGCCAAGAGAGACGAAACGAGCAGTACTTC
few	TRBV5-1	.	TRBJ1-2	CASSAGWDYGYTF	TGCGCCAGCAGCGCTGGCTGGGATTATGGCTACACCTTC
.	TRBV12-3/TRBV12-4	.	TRBJ2-5	CASKTGGRETQYF	TGTGCTTCAAAGACGGGGGGCAGGGAGACCCAGTACTTC
.	TRBV20-1	TRBD1	TRBJ1-2	CSARPTGGAHYGYTF	TGCAGTGCTAGACCCACAGGGGGCGCCCACTATGGCTACACCTTC
few	TRBV7-3	.	TRBJ1-1	CASSLTLQGGEAFF	TGTGCCAGCAGCTTAACCCTACAAGGGGGTGAAGCTTTCTTT
.	TRBV2	TRBD2	TRBJ2-1	CATLAGGIGEQFF	TGTGCCACCCTAGCGGGAGGGATAGGTGAGCAGTTCTTC
.	TRBV10-3	.	TRBJ1-1	CASSRRMNTEAFF	TGTGCCAGCAGCCGACGTATGAACACTGAAGCTTTCTTT
.	TRBV19	TRBD2	TRBJ2-3	CASSTRLAGLSTDTQYF	TGTGCCAGTAGTACCAGACTAGCGGGCCTAAGCACAGATACGCAGTATTTT
.	TRBV5-1	.	TRBJ2-5	CASSLVAGAQETQYF	TGTGCCAGCAGCTTGGTCGCGGGGGCCCAAGAGACCCAGTACTTC
few	TRBV5-1	.	TRBJ2-7	CASSEGQFTYEQYF	TGCGCCAGCAGCGAAGGACAGTTCACCTACGAGCAGTACTTC
few	TRBV9	TRBD1	TRBJ2-5	CASSVDAGTGGETQYF	TGTGCCAGCAGCGTTGACGCCGGGACAGGGGGAGAGACCCAGTACTTC
few	TRBV5-1	.	TRBJ2-2	CASSLGSRGANTGELFF	TGCGCCAGCAGCTTGGGGTCGAGGGGCGCGAACACCGGGGAGCTGTTTTTT
.	TRBV7-6	TRBD1	TRBJ2-3	CASSTTTGGTEDTQYF	TGTGCCAGCAGCACGACGACAGGGGGCACGGAAGATACGCAGTATTTT
.	TRBV4-1	TRBD2	TRBJ2-5	CASSQARLAGGYQETQYF	TGCGCCAGCAGCCAAGCCCGACTAGCGGGGGGGTACCAAGAGACCCAGTACTTC
many	TRBV29-1	.	TRBJ1-2	CSVEGGPGGYTF	TGCAGCGTTGAGGGGGGACCAGGCGGCTACACCTTC
.	TRBV5-1	TRBD1	TRBJ2-5	CASSLGQGATQETQYF	TGCGCCAGCAGCTTGGGGCAGGGGGCCACCCAAGAGACCCAGTACTTC
.	TRBV7-9	TRBD1	TRBJ2-5	CASSAGTGFNF	TGTGCCAGCAGCGCCGGGACAGGGTTCAACTTC
.	TRBV7-2	.	TRBJ1-2	CASSLASVAGGVYTF	TGTGCCAGCAGCTTAGCGTCGGTAGCGGGGGGGGTCTACACCTTC
few	TRBV19	.	TRBJ1-4	CASTAPGKASEKLFF	TGTGCCAGTACCGCACCAGGGAAGGCTAGTGAAAAACTGTTTTTT
.	TRBV7-2	.	TRBJ2-7	CASSLGWGATRLEQYF	TGTGCCAGCAGCTTAGGGTGGGGGGCTACACGTCTCGAGCAGTACTTC
.	TRBV7-2	.	TRBJ1-5	CASSLTPTSNQPQHF	TGTGCCAGCAGCTTAACCCCGACAAGCAATCAGCCCCAGCATTTT
.	TRBV5-1	.	TRBJ2-7	CASSLGRFYEQYF	TGCGCCAGCAGCTTGGGCAGGTTTTACGAGCAGTACTTC
many	TRBV11-2	.	TRBJ1-3	CASSLGPGGGNTIYF	TGTGCCAGCAGCTTAGGACCGGGCGGTGGAAACACCATATATTTT
few	TRBV29-1	.	TRBJ1-2	CSVDCTRGGGYGYTF	TGCAGCGTTGATTGTACAAGGGGTGGAGGCTATGGCTACACCTTC
many	TRBV7-2	.	TRBJ1-4	CASSPSGATNEKLFF	TGTGCCAGCAGCCCATCAGGGGCAACTAATGAAAAACTGTTTTTT
.	TRBV7-2	.	TRBJ2-5	CASSLNRESVTGEQYF	TGTGCCAGCAGCCTAAACAGGGAGTCCGTCACCGGGGAGCAGTACTTC
few	TRBV20-1	.	TRBJ1-2	CSARVLGEANYGYTF	TGCAGTGCTAGAGTTTTGGGGGAAGCTAACTATGGCTACACCTTC